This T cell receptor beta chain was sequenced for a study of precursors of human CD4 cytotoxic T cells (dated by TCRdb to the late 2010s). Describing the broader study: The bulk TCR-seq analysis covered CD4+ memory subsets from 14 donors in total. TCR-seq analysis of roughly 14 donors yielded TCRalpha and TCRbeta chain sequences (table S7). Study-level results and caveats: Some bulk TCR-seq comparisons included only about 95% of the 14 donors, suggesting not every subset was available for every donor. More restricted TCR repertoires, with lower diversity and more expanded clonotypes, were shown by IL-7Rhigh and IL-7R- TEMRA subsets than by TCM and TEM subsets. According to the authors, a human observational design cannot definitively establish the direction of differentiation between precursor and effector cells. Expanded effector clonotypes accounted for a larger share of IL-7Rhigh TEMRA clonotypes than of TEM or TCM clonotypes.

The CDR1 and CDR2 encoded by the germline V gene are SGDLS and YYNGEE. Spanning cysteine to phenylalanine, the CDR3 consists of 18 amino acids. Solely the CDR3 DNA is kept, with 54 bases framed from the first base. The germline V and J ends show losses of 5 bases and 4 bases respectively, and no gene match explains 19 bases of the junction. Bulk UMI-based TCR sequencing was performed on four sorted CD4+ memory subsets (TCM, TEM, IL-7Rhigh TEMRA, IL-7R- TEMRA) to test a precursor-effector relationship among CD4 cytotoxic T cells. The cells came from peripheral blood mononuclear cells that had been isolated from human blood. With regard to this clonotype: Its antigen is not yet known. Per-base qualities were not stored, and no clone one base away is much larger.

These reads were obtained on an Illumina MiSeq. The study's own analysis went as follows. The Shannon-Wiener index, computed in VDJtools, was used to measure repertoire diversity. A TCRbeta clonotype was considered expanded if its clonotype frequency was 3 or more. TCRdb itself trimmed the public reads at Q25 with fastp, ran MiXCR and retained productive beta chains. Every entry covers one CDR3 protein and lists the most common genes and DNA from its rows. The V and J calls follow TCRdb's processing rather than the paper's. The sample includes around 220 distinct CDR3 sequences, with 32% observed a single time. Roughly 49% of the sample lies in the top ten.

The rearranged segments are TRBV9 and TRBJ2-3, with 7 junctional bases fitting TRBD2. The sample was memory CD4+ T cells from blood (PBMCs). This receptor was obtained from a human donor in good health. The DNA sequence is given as TGTGCCAGCAGTCGGGGCAGGGAATACAGCGGGAACCCAGATACGCAGTATTTT. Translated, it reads CASSRGREYSGNPDTQYF.